One T cell receptor (beta chain) is described in this entry. The data were taken from a study of T cell responses to AZD1222 COVID-19 vaccine. Data came from immunoSEQ multiplex PCR; TCRdb stores just in-frame clones and leaves some out. The sample holds roughly 130,000 clones, 85% to 90% seen once. From germline, CDR1 is SGHTA and CDR2 FQGTGA. Trimming removed 4 bases from V and 2 bases from J; junction bases left unmatched: 3. This CDR3 spans 14 amino acids. The sample consisted of peripheral blood, taken on day 0 of AZD1222 vaccination. This TCR derives from an adult in good health. V and J are TRBV7-3 and TRBJ2-3; 7 positions agree with TRBD2. For the CDR3, the DNA is TGTGCCAGCAGCTACCTAGCGGCCACAGATACGCAGTATTTT. Amino acid sequence: CASSYLAATDTQYF.